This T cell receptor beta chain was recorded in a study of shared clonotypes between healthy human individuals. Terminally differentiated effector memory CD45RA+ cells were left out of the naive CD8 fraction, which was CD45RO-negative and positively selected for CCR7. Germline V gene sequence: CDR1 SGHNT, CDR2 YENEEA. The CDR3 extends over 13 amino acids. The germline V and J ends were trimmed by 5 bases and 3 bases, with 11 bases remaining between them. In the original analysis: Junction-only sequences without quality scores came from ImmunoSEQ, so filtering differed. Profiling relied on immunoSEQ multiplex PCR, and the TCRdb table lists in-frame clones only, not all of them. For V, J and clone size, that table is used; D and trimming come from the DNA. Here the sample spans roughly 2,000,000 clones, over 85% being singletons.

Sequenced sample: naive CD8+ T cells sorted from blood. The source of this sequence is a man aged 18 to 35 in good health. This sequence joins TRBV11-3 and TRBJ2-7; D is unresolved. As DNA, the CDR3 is TGTGCCAGCAGCCAACACGTTCGCTACGAGCAGTACTTC. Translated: CASSQHVRYEQYF.